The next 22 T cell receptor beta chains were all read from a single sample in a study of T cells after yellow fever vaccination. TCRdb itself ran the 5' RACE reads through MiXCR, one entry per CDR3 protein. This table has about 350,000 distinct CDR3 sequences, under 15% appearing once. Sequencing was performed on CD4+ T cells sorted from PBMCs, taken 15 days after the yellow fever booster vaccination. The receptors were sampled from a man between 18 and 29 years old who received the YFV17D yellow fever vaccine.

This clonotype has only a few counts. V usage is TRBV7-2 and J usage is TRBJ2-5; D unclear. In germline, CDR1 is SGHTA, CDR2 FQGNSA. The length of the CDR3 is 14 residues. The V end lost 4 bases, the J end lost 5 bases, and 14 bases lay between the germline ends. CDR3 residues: CASSSYSFRETQYF. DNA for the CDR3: TGTGCCAGCAGCTCTTACAGTTTCCGGGAGACCCAGTACTTC. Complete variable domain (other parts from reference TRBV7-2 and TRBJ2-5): GAGVSQSPSNKVTEKGKDVELRCDPISGHTALYWYRQSLGQGLEFLIYFQGNSAPDKSGLPSDRFSAERTGGSVSTLTIQRTQQEDSAVYLCASSSYSFRETQYFGPGTRLLVL.

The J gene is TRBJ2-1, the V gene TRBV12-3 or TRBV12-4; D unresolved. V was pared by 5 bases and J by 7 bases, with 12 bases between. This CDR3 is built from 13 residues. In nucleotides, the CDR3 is TGTGCCAGCAGTCAAGAGGACGGGAATGAGCAGTTCTTC. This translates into CASSQEDGNEQFF.

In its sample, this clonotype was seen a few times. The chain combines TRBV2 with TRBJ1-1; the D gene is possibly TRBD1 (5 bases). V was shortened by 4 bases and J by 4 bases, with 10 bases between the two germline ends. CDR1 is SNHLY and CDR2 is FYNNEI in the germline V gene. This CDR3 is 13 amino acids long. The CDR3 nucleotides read TGTGCCAGCAGTGGGGAGAGGGGCACTGAAGCTTTCTTT. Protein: CASSGERGTEAFF.

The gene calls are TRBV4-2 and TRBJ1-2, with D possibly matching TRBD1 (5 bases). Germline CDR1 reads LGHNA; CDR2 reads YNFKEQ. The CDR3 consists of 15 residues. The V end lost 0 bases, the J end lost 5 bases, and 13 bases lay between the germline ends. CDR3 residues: CASSQESEGWYGYTF. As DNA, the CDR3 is TGTGCCAGCAGCCAAGAGAGTGAGGGGTGGTATGGCTACACCTTC.

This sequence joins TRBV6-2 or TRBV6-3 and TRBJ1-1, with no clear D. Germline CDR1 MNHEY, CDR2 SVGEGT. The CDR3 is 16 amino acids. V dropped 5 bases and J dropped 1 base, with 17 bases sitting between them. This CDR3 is CASSPAVGAGNTEAFF. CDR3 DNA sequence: TGTGCCAGCAGTCCGGCGGTGGGAGCGGGGAACACTGAAGCTTTCTTT.

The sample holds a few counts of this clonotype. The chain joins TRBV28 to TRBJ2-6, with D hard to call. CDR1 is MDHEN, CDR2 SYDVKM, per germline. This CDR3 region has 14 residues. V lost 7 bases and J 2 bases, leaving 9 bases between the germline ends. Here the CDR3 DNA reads TGTGCCAGCATTGGGGTTCCTGGGGCCAACGTCCTGACTTTC. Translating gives CASIGVPGANVLTF.

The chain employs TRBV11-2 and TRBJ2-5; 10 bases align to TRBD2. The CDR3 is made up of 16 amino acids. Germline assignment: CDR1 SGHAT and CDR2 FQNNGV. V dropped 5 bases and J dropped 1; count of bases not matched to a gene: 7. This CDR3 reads CASSTRTSGRQETQYF. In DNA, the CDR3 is TGTGCCAGCAGCACCCGGACTAGCGGCCGCCAAGAGACCCAGTACTTC.

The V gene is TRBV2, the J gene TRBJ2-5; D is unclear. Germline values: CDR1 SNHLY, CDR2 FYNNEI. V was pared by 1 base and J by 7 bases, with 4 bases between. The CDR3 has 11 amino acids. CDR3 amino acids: CASSEVRTQYF. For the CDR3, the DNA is TGTGCCAGCAGTGAAGTTCGGACCCAGTACTTC.

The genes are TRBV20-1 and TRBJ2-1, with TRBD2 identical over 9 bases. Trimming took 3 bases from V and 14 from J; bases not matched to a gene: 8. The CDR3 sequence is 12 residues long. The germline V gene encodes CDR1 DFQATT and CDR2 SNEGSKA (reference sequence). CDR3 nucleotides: TGCAGTGCTAGGGCGGGGGGGCGATTTAAGTTCTTC. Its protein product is CSARAGGRFKFF.

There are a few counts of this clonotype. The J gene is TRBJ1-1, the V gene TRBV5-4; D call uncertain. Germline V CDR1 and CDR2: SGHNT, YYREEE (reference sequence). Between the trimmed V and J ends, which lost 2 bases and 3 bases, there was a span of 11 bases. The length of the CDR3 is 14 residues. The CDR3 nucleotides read TGTGCCAGCAGCTTCCTCGGACGGGACACTGAAGCTTTCTTT. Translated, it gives CASSFLGRDTEAFF.

The CDR3 sequence is CASSVGEGASNQPQHF. CDR3 DNA sequence: TGTGCCAGCAGCGTAGGGGAGGGGGCGAGCAATCAGCCCCAGCATTTT. J is TRBJ1-5 and V is TRBV9; 7 bases are shared with TRBD1. Germline lookup yields CDR1 SGDLS and CDR2 YYNGEE. V trimming: 0 bases; J trimming: 1 base; junction bases outside the gene matches: 4. The CDR3 length is 16 residues.

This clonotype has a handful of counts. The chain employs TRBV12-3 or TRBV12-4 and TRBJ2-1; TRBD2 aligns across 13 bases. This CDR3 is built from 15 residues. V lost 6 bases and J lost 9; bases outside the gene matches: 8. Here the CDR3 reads CASSDTTSGGIEQFF. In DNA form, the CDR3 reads TGTGCCAGCAGCGATACGACTAGCGGGGGGATTGAGCAGTTCTTC.

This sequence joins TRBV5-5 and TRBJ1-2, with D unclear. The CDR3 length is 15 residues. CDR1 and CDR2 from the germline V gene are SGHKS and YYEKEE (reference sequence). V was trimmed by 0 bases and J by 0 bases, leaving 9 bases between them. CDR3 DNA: TGTGCCAGCAGCTTGGGAGGTGTAGCTAACTATGGCTACACCTTC. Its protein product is CASSLGGVANYGYTF.

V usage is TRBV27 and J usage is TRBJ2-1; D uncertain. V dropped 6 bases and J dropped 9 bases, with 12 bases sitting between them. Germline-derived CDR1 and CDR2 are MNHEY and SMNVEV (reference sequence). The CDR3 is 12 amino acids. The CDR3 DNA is TGTGCCAGCAGGAAGGGTCTATTTGAGCAGTTCTTC. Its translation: CASRKGLFEQFF.

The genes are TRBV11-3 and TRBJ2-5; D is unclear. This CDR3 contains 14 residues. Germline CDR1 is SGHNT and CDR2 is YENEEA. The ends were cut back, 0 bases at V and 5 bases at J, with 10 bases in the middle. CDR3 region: CASSLDGAGETQYF. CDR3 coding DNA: TGTGCCAGCAGCTTAGACGGCGCCGGGGAGACCCAGTACTTC.

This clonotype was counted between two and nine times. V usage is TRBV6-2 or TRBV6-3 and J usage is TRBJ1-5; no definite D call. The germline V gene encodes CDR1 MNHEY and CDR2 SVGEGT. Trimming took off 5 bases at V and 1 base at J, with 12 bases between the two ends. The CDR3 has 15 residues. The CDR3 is CASSVRPTSNQPQHF. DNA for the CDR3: TGTGCCAGCAGTGTCCGTCCCACGAGCAATCAGCCCCAGCATTTT.

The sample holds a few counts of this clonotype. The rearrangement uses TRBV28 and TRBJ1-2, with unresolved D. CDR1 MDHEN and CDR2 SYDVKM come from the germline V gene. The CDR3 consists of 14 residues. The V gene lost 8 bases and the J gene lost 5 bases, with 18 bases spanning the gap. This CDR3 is CASLDRGSRYGYTF. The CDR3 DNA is TGTGCCAGCCTGGACCGCGGGTCTAGATATGGCTACACCTTC.

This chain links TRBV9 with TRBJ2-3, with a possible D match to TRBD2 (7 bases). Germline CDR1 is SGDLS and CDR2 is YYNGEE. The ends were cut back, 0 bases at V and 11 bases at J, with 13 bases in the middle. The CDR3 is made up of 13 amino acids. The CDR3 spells CASSVVGGGQQYF. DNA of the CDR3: TGTGCCAGCAGCGTAGTGGGGGGGGGCCAGCAGTATTTT.

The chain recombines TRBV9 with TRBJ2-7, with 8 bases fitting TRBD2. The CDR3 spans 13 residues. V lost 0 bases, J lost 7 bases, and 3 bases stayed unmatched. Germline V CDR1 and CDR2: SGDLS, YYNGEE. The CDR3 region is CASSVAGGREQYF. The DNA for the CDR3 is TGTGCCAGCAGCGTAGCGGGGGGGCGGGAGCAGTACTTC.

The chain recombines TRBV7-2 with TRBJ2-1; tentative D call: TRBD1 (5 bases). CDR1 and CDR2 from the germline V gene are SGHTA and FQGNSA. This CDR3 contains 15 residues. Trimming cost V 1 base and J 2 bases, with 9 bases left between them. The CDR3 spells CASSLDWTPYNEQFF. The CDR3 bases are TGTGCCAGCAGCTTAGACTGGACACCCTACAATGAGCAGTTCTTC.

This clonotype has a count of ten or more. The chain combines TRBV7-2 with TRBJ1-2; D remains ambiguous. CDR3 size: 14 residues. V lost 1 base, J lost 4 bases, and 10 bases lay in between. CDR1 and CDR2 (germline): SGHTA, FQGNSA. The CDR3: CASSLGGRFYGYTF. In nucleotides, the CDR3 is TGTGCCAGCAGCTTAGGTGGCAGGTTCTATGGCTACACCTTC.

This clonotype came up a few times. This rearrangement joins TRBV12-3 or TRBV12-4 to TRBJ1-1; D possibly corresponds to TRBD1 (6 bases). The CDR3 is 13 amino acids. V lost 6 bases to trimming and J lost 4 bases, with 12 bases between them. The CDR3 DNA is TGTGCCAGCAGCGTGAGGGGGAGCACTGAAGCTTTCTTT. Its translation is CASSVRGSTEAFF.